The 8 T cell receptor beta chains in this list originate from one sample, sequenced in a study of T cells after yellow fever vaccination. TCRdb called the 5' RACE reads again in MiXCR, with one record for every CDR3 protein. The sample records about 350,000 distinct CDR3 sequences, 7% to 10% being singletons. The source was PBMCs, collected approximately 47 days after the first yellow fever vaccination. The source of these receptors is a man younger than 35 who received the YFV17D yellow fever vaccine.

The rearrangement joins TRBV5-1 to TRBJ1-1, with 7 bases fitting TRBD1. CDR1 and CDR2 (germline): SGHRS, YFSETQ. J gave up 5 bases and V 3 bases, and 10 bases lay outside the gene matches. CDR3 length equals 15 residues. The CDR3 nucleotides read TGCGCCAGCAGCTGGGCGTGGACAGGAGGTACTGAAGCTTTCTTT. Translation: CASSWAWTGGTEAFF.

This clonotype was detected only a few times. The J gene is TRBJ1-1, the V gene TRBV20-1; 7 bases map to TRBD1. The CDR3 loop spans 12 amino acids. The trim removed 4 bases at V and 7 bases at J, leaving 6 bases unmatched. Germline CDR1 and CDR2: DFQATT and SNEGSKA (reference sequence). Here the CDR3 reads CSATGQRFEAFF. The CDR3 region has the DNA TGCAGTGCTACGGGACAGAGATTTGAAGCTTTCTTT.

This clonotype was detected only once. The gene calls are TRBV27 and TRBJ1-1; D gene uncertain. Germline CDR1 reads MNHEY; CDR2 reads SMNVEV (reference sequence). With 7 bases removed from V and 3 bases from J, the gap between germline ends came to 18 bases. There are 15 residues in the CDR3. The CDR3 nucleotides read TGTGCCAGCACTAAAGGGTACGGATCAGACACTGAAGCTTTCTTT. It specifies CASTKGYGSDTEAFF.

This chain uses TRBV9 with TRBJ2-7; 12 bases match TRBD1. The CDR3 sequence is 15 residues long. V was pared by 4 bases and J by 2 bases, with 4 bases of the junction left unmatched. CDR1 SGDLS and CDR2 YYNGEE come from the germline V gene. CDR3 loop: CASSSGTGGTYEQYF. The CDR3, as DNA: TGTGCCAGCAGCTCCGGGACAGGGGGCACCTACGAGCAGTACTTC.

This sequence joins TRBV4-3 and TRBJ2-2; no reliable D call. The CDR3 contains 13 residues. CDR1 and CDR2 (germline): LGHNA, YSLEER. V shed 4 bases and J shed 4 bases, with 7 bases lying between them. CDR3 coding DNA: TGCGCCAGCAGCCGACGGTCCACCGGGGAGCTGTTTTTT. Its protein is CASSRRSTGELFF.

This clonotype was observed a single time. The chain combines TRBV4-2 with TRBJ2-2, with 8 bases matching TRBD2. With 0 bases clipped from V and 7 bases from J, the junction kept 13 bases outside the gene matches. In germline, CDR1 is LGHNA, CDR2 YNFKEQ. The CDR3 sequence is 18 residues long. The CDR3 here is CASSQEDLLAGGIGELFF. The CDR3 DNA sequence: TGTGCCAGCAGCCAAGAGGATCTCCTAGCGGGTGGCATCGGGGAGCTGTTTTTT.

In its sample, this clonotype was seen a few times. The chain links TRBV29-1 to TRBJ1-2; 7 bases fit TRBD1. V trimming: 7 bases; J trimming: 5 bases; junction bases outside the gene matches: 10. Germline CDR1 reads SQVTM; CDR2 reads ANQGSEA. The length of the CDR3 is 13 residues. The CDR3: CSALGQVFYGYTF. For the CDR3, the DNA is TGCAGCGCTCTCGGACAGGTTTTTTATGGCTACACCTTC.

This clonotype was picked up a small number of times. This chain connects TRBV29-1 to TRBJ2-7, with D hard to call. The CDR3 totals 11 residues. Germline V gene data show CDR1 as SQVTM and CDR2 as ANQGSEA. V gave up 6 bases and J gave up 3 bases, with 9 bases separating them. For the CDR3, the DNA is TGCAGCGTGGAGAGGAGCTACGAGCAGTACTTC. This codes for CSVERSYEQYF.